Sequencing of this TCR beta chain was carried out in a study of blood T cell repertoires in COVID-19. Whole-study context: From T cells, B-cell-depleted T cells, or PBMCs came the material, which was cDNA or gDNA.

TCRdb's copy holds only in-frame clones and misses some; the assay was immunoSEQ multiplex PCR. The table shows 150,000 or so clones, with 80% to 85% occurring only once. CDR1 and CDR2 (germline): LGHDT, YNNKEL (reference sequence). With V trimmed by 3 bases and J by 6 bases, 16 bases remained unmatched. This CDR3 spans 18 amino acids. Sequencing was done on a sample of peripheral blood. The TCR sequence derives from a man younger than 30 with active or convalescent COVID-19. J is TRBJ2-2 and V is TRBV3-1 (or the pseudogene TRBV3-2), with TRBD2 matching 7 bases. Here the CDR3 reads CASSHNHRSGKGPGELFF. In DNA form, the CDR3 reads TGTGCCAGCAGCCACAATCATCGGAGCGGGAAAGGTCCCGGGGAGCTGTTTTTT.